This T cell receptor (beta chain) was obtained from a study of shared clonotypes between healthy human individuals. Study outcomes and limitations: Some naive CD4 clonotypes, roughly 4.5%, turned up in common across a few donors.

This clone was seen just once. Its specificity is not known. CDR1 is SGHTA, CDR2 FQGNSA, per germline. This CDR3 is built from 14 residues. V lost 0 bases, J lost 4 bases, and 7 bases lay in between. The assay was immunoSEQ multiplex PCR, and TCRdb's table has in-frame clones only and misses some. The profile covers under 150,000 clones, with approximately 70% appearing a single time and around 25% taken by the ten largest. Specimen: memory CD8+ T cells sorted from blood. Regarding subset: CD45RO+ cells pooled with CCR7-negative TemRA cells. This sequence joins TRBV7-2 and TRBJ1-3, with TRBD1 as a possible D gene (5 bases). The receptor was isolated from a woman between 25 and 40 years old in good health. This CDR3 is CASSLAGVGNTIYF. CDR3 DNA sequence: TGTGCCAGCAGCTTAGCAGGGGTCGGAAACACCATATATTTT.